The source of this T cell receptor beta chain is a study of shared clonotypes between healthy human individuals. As to this clone: Its specificity is unknown.

Under the authors' procedure: ImmunoSEQ sequences covered only the junction and lacked quality scores; filtering therefore differed. Profiled with immunoSEQ multiplex PCR; TCRdb holds only in-frame clones, not every one. For V, J and clone size, that table is used; D and trimming come from the DNA. The top ten hold 0.13% of the sample, which has millions of clones, roughly 95% seen once. Findings and caveats of the study: Sharing across a few donors was seen in roughly 5% of naive CD4 clonotypes. It was expected that sequencing depth would affect clonotype sharing among donors. Rarefaction analysis demonstrated incomplete sorted-subset sequencing notwithstanding large depth.

V shed 6 bases and J shed 6 bases, with 11 bases lying between them. Germline lookup yields CDR1 KGHSH and CDR2 LQKENI. The CDR3 spans 13 residues. The source material was naive CD4+ T cells sorted from blood. Noted subset: CD45RA+ positively selected. This clonotype originated in a young man in good health. This chain links TRBV18 with TRBJ1-4; D remains ambiguous. CDR3 sequence reads: CASSLTQDEKLFF. In nucleotides, the CDR3 is TGTGCCAGCTCGTTGACACAAGATGAAAAACTGTTTTTT.